The 19 T cell receptor beta chains below were found in one sample sequenced in a study of response to subunit inactivated influenza vaccine. TCRdb ran MiXCR on the RT-PCR reads and lists one entry per CDR3 protein. The sample has around 300,000 distinct CDR3 sequences; approximately 20% are singletons. The sample here was PBMCs from blood, taken approximately 20 months after vaccination. The source is a man aged 50 to 69 who received an inactivated influenza vaccine.

The V and J genes are TRBV6-1 and TRBJ1-6; 9 nucleotides agree with TRBD1. Per germline, CDR1 MNHNS and CDR2 SASEGT. The CDR3 spans 14 residues. V was pared by 5 bases and J by 7 bases, with 3 bases of the junction left unmatched. CDR3 region: CASSIGQGNSPLHF. As DNA, the CDR3 is TGTGCCAGCAGTATCGGACAGGGGAATTCACCCCTCCACTTT.

This clonotype turned up a few times. This sequence joins TRBV3-1 and TRBJ1-2; TRBD1 matches at 9 bases. CDR1 LGHDT and CDR2 YNNKEL come from the germline V gene (reference sequence). The CDR3 has 15 amino acids. The ends lost 3 bases at V and 4 bases at J; junction bases unmatched: 6. CDR3 loop: CASSHLGQGSYGYTF. The CDR3 DNA reads as TGTGCCAGCAGCCACCTGGGACAGGGAAGCTATGGCTACACCTTC.

The chain recombines TRBV20-1 with TRBJ2-3; TRBD2 agrees at 8 bases. Trimming cost V 3 bases and J 0 bases; bases outside gene matches: 5. The CDR3 runs 15 residues. From germline, CDR1 is DFQATT and CDR2 SNEGSKA (reference sequence). The CDR3 coding sequence is TGCAGTGCTAGTCGACTAGCGACTAGCACAGATACGCAGTATTTT. The encoded protein is CSASRLATSTDTQYF.

There are a few counts of this clonotype. This chain joins TRBV6-2 or TRBV6-3 and TRBJ2-3; D is possibly TRBD1 or TRBD2 (5 bases each). Trimming took off 6 bases at V and 1 base at J, with 20 bases between the two ends. The V gene's germline CDR1 is MNHEY and CDR2 SVGEGT. The CDR3 runs to 17 residues. The CDR3 region has the DNA TGTGCCAGCAGAAAAGTTATCCTTCAGGGAGGCACAGATACGCAGTATTTT. It encodes CASRKVILQGGTDTQYF.

This clonotype was seen only a few times. This chain joins TRBV3-1 and TRBJ1-5, with D possibly matching TRBD1 (6 bases). The CDR3 sequence is 14 residues long. The V and J ends lost 5 bases and 2 bases respectively, with 10 bases between them. The V gene's germline CDR1 is LGHDT and CDR2 YNNKEL (reference sequence). The CDR3 loop reads CASSTGNGNQPQHF. The CDR3 DNA reads TGTGCCAGCAGCACAGGGAATGGCAATCAGCCCCAGCATTTT.

This clonotype showed up just a few times. The gene calls are TRBV4-3 and TRBJ2-3, with 14 positions matching TRBD2. CDR3 length equals 20 residues. Trimming removed 4 bases from V and 4 bases from J; junction bases left unmatched: 16. From germline, CDR1 is LGHNA and CDR2 YSLEER. CDR3 sequence (DNA): TGCGCCAGCAGCCCCACCGGGACTAGCGGGGGTGGCTTTTGGGCAGATACGCAGTATTTT. It translates to CASSPTGTSGGGFWADTQYF.

The rearrangement joins TRBV4-2 to TRBJ1-4, with D hard to call. CDR1 and CDR2 from the germline V gene are LGHNA and YNFKEQ. Trimming left V 0 bases short and J 3 bases short, with 8 bases between. The CDR3 length is 15 residues. The CDR3 DNA sequence: TGTGCCAGCAGCCAAGACCCCACCTCTAATGAAAAACTGTTTTTT. Residues: CASSQDPTSNEKLFF.

The rearrangement links TRBV28 to TRBJ2-3; 7 bases are shared with TRBD2. V shed 5 bases and J 1 base; nucleotides not matched to a gene: 9. Germline V lookup: CDR1 MDHEN, CDR2 SYDVKM. The CDR3 has 16 amino acids. The CDR3 region is CASSKWTSRGTDTQYF. For the CDR3, the DNA is TGTGCCAGCAGTAAATGGACTAGTCGGGGCACAGATACGCAGTATTTT.

Only a few counts were recorded for this clonotype. The chain couples TRBV7-9 to TRBJ1-2, with D maybe TRBD1 (5 bases). The CDR3 contains 12 residues. Trimming cost V 11 bases and J 4 bases, with 14 bases left between them. Germline V lookup: CDR1 SEHNR, CDR2 FQNEAQ (reference sequence). CDR3 coding DNA: TGTGCCGGCAAGGGGCCTAGCTATGGCTACACCTTC. Translating gives CAGKGPSYGYTF.

The chain combines TRBV5-1 with TRBJ1-4; D ambiguous. Germline assignment: CDR1 SGHRS and CDR2 YFSETQ. The CDR3 loop spans 13 amino acids. Trimming left V 0 bases short and J 3 bases short, with 3 bases between. The CDR3 here is CASSLEANEKLFF. CDR3 nucleotides: TGCGCCAGCAGCTTGGAAGCTAATGAAAAACTGTTTTTT.

V and J are TRBV20-1 and TRBJ2-1; 7 nucleotides line up with TRBD1. The CDR3 has 12 residues. V lost 6 bases, J lost 9 bases, and 8 bases stayed unmatched. Germline V CDR1 and CDR2: DFQATT, SNEGSKA (reference sequence). CDR3 in amino acids: CSAEDRVGEQFF. Written as DNA, the CDR3 is TGCAGTGCCGAAGACAGGGTAGGTGAGCAGTTCTTC.

This clonotype was seen many times. The DNA for the CDR3 is TGTGCCAGCAGTACGATAGGACAGGGAGTGTATTTT. It yields the protein CASSTIGQGVYF. This chain connects TRBV12-3 or TRBV12-4 to TRBJ1-3; 8 bases map to TRBD1. The CDR3 extends over 12 amino acids. V lost 5 bases to trimming and J lost 16 bases; unmatched junction nucleotides: 10.

The chain couples TRBV15 to TRBJ1-3; the match to TRBD1 covers 7 bases. This CDR3 has 16 residues. Germline CDR1 is LNHNV and CDR2 is YYDKDF (reference sequence). The V segment lost 5 bases and the J segment 0 bases; nucleotides outside the gene matches: 7. This CDR3 reads CATSLGQTFSGNTIYF. The CDR3, as DNA: TGTGCCACCAGCCTGGGACAGACGTTCTCTGGAAACACCATATATTTT.

This clonotype was seen many times. This chain joins TRBV28 and TRBJ1-1, with a possible D match to TRBD1 (6 bases). The CDR3 loop spans 16 amino acids. Trimming took off 0 bases at V and 9 bases at J, with 20 bases between the two ends. The germline V gene encodes CDR1 MDHEN and CDR2 SYDVKM. This chain's CDR3 is CASSLWGRGGKGQAFF. In DNA, the CDR3 is TGTGCCAGCAGTTTATGGGGCAGGGGAGGTAAAGGCCAAGCTTTCTTT.

The chain joins TRBV12-3 or TRBV12-4 to TRBJ1-2, with unresolved D. The CDR3 is made up of 13 amino acids. Trimming removed 3 bases from V and 8 bases from J, with 13 bases in between. CDR3 sequence: CASSFSRPGGYTF. CDR3 DNA: TGTGCCAGCAGTTTCAGCAGACCGGGGGGCTACACCTTC.

This clonotype was recorded a few times. This sequence joins TRBV11-2 and TRBJ2-7; 9 nucleotides agree with TRBD1. The CDR3 extends over 13 amino acids. Germline CDR1 is SGHAT and CDR2 is FQNNGV. The V and J ends lost 10 bases and 0 bases, in that order; junction bases with no gene match: 4. In nucleotides, the CDR3 is TGTGCCACCAAGGGACAGGGCTCCTACGAGCAGTACTTC. It codes for CATKGQGSYEQYF. Full variable domain (outside the CDR3, taken from reference TRBV11-2 and TRBJ2-7): EAGVAQSPRYKIIEKRQSVAFWCNPISGHATLYWYQQILGQGPKLLIQFQNNGVVDDSQLPKDRFSAERLKGVDSTLKIQPAKLEDSAVYLCATKGQGSYEQYFGPGTRLTVT.

This clonotype has just a few counts. CDR3 sequence (DNA): TGCAGTGCTAGGGGTAGCAACTATGAAAAACTGTTTTTT. This sequence encodes CSARGSNYEKLFF. The genes are TRBV20-1 and TRBJ1-4; D gene unclear. The length of the CDR3 is 13 residues. The germline V and J ends were trimmed by 3 bases and 6 bases, with 11 bases remaining between them. CDR1 is DFQATT, CDR2 SNEGSKA, per germline (reference sequence).

Comment on this clonotype: Mismatch with germline at one junction end may stem from a read error. The V and J genes are TRBV4-1 and TRBJ2-1, with 11 nucleotides matching TRBD2. This CDR3 is 16 amino acids long. The germline V gene encodes CDR1 MGHRA and CDR2 YSYEKL. CDR3 in amino acids: CASRQVAGGPNNEQFF. The CDR3 DNA reads TGCGCCAGCAGGCAAGTAGCGGGGGGGCCCAACAATGAGCAGTTCTTC.

This rearrangement joins TRBV6-2 or TRBV6-3 to TRBJ1-5; 8 bases are a match to TRBD1. CDR1 MNHEY and CDR2 SVGEGT come from the germline V gene. This CDR3 comprises 16 residues. The J segment lost 6 bases and the V segment lost 2 bases, leaving 9 bases of the junction unmatched. CDR3 residues: CASSYRKDRGGQPQHF. CDR3 DNA: TGTGCCAGCAGTTACCGGAAAGACAGGGGAGGTCAGCCCCAGCATTTT.